A single T cell receptor (beta chain) is shown here with its context. Its antigen has not been determined. No much larger clone is present one base from it, and per-base qualities are unavailable. TCRbeta CDR3 regions were amplified and barcoded by two-step multiplex PCR on the immunoSEQ human TCRbeta survey platform. Sequencing of the libraries was done on Illumina instruments, and IgH was sequenced in parallel from the same samples. In the original analysis: To remove PCR and sequencing errors, raw reads were filtered against the IMGT V, D, J definitions and then binned using a nearest-neighbor algorithm. A clone was defined by an identical nucleotide sequence, and differential abundance between tissues was tested with a Fisher exact test for each clone at a pFDR threshold of p<0.01. Clones whose frequencies were too low for statistical inference were excluded by a minimum inclusion filter of 10 in either sample. The immunoSEQ Analyzer was used for pairwise clonal comparisons, while IMGT tools were used to assess gene family usage. TCRdb took over this immuneACCESS table, retaining in-frame rearrangements with V and J assigned. Such tables are incomplete; in checked studies, under half of the missing clones stem from an unresolved V gene, and the remainder is unexplained. V and J calls and clone size are copied from that table; D and trimming were computed from the DNA. A total of some 87,000 clones appear in this sample, 72% of them only once. The top ten constitute roughly 2% of the sample.

This sample was taken from a study of fetal regulatory T cell absence and autoimmunity (dated 2017 in TCRdb). Broadly, across the study: Autoimmunity of the exocrine pancreas was seen in the IPEX patients even though clinical diabetes was absent.

On the study overall, not on this receptor specifically: Significant oligoclonal enrichment of the TCR compartment was observed in pancreas versus cord blood, with some top clones enriched more than 90-fold. TRB gene family usage was broadly similar between cord blood and pancreas, resembling published neonatal and adult repertoires. The oligoclonal enrichment was interpreted as support for antigen-driven autoimmunity in the pancreas before birth in IPEX syndrome.

For repertoire sequencing, genomic DNA was processed from frozen pancreas tissue. The DNeasy Blood and Tissue Kit was used to extract about 1.7-3.1 ug of genomic DNA from umbilical cord blood or frozen pancreas. This clonotype was sampled from a male donor with IPEX syndrome. Material for sequencing was pancreas tissue.

The DNA reads as follows: TGTGCCAGCAGCCCCATCGGGGGTAGGTTCAAGTACTTC. Its amino acids are CASSPIGGRFKYF. The chain is encoded by TRBV13 joined to TRBJ2-7, and TRBD2 may be the D gene, going by 6 matching bases. The CDR1 and CDR2 encoded by the germline V gene (reference sequence) are PRHDT and FYEKMQ. The V end loses 5 bases and the J end loses 11 bases, and a stretch of 19 bases separates them. The CDR3 has 13 amino acids, counting the end cysteine and phenylalanine. CDR3 DNA is the only sequence kept; it has 39 bases, read in frame from the first base.